The present TCR beta chain was sequenced within a study of T-cell memory formation after mild COVID-19. Barcoded TCR alpha and TCR beta cDNA libraries with UMIs came from 5'RACE using constant-segment primers. TCRdb passed the 5' RACE reads through MiXCR, listing each CDR3 protein once. This table holds about 620,000 distinct CDR3 sequences, about 20% found once. Looked up from germline, CDR1 is SEHNR and CDR2 is FQNEAQ (reference sequence). The length of the CDR3 is 14 residues. V was trimmed by 3 bases and J by 0 bases, leaving 9 bases between them. A few counts support this clonotype. Its cognate antigen is unknown. General study findings and limits: Pre-infection memory harbored some responding clones, suggesting cross-reactive memory joined.

This receptor was identified in an adult woman who had mild COVID-19 (a few samples of this study predate the infection). Cell type and time point are not known. Sequenced sample: PBMCs or a T cell subset sorted from them (not recorded which). The chain has TRBV7-9 and TRBJ2-7; a weak D match, TRBD1 (5 bases). The CDR3 spells CASSLDKSSYEQYF. The CDR3, as DNA: TGTGCCAGCAGCTTGGACAAGAGCTCCTACGAGCAGTACTTC.